The present TCR beta chain was sequenced within a study of siplizumab effects on memory and regulatory T cells. Worth noting for this clone: The antigen remains undetermined.

Germline V gene sequence: CDR1 MNHNS, CDR2 SASEGT. This CDR3 has 15 residues. J gave up 9 bases and V 7 bases, and 14 bases lay outside the gene matches. Study results and limitations: Both greater diversity than memory cells and a major contribution to the alloresponse seemed to characterize naive T cells. A significant reduction in alloreactive sequences traceable to unstimulated CD4+ memory cells was produced by siplizumab. Researchers did not confirm the suppressive function of proliferating Tregs from siplizumab cultures.

Repertoires were generated with immunoSEQ multiplex PCR, while TCRdb's copy carries only in-frame clones and drops some. The sample yields more than 70,000 clones, approximately 95% seen once. The TCR was taken from a human donor in good health. The chain carries TRBV6-1 and TRBJ2-1; 8 bases map to TRBD2. The sequencing sample was made of CD8+ T cells sorted from blood. The CDR3 DNA reads as TGTGCCAGCACCCTGACTAGCGCGACGAGGGGTGAGCAGTTCTTC. This gives the protein CASTLTSATRGEQFF.